This TCR beta chain originates from a study of STAT5B mutations in CD4+ large granular lymphocyte leukemia. The study, taken as a whole, reports: Compared with healthy controls (2/35), patient top clones favored TRBV06 (8/27).

This table comes from immunoSEQ multiplex PCR, and its TCRdb copy is limited to in-frame clones, with some not included. The table shows about 38,000 clones, with 65% to 90% occurring only once. In the case of this clone: Its cognate antigen is unknown.

CDR3 length: 13 residues. The germline gives CDR1 SQVTM, CDR2 ANQGSEA. V was clipped by 3 bases and J by 0 bases, with 7 bases between them. The receptor's source is a human donor in good health. The sequenced material came from CD4+ T cells from blood buffy coats. The chain uses TRBV29-1 and TRBJ2-3; D ambiguous. The CDR3 sequence is CSVDARSTDTQYF. In nucleotides, the CDR3 is TGCAGCGTTGACGCTCGGAGCACAGATACGCAGTATTTT.